This T cell receptor (beta chain) was sequenced in a study of cytomegalovirus exposure and HLA in healthy donors. Overall study findings and caveats: Investigators reported about 160 TCR beta chains as tied to cytomegalovirus. The authors later linked a missense DCLRE1C variant to TCR beta V- and J-gene trimming. Per a prior analysis, the majority of TCR beta V segments were productive roughly 87% or roughly 30% of the time.

This clone appeared once. Its specificity is not known. Germline lookup yields CDR1 SGHRS and CDR2 YFSETQ. The CDR3 loop spans 16 amino acids. The trim removed 7 bases at V and 6 bases at J, leaving 14 bases unmatched. PCR primers comprised 60 Vbeta and 13 Jbeta primers. Some clones are missing from TCRdb's copy, which holds only in-frame ones; the method was immunoSEQ multiplex PCR. This sample has 200,000 to 250,000 clones, with just under 70% found just once. The sequencing sample was made of PBMCs. The V gene is TRBV5-1, the J gene TRBJ2-3; TRBD2 matches at 10 bases. The sequence was collected from a man between 35 and 55 years old in good health and CMV-seropositive. CDR3 sequence: CASGIRVAGGSDTQYF. The CDR3 nucleotides read TGCGCCAGCGGAATAAGGGTAGCGGGGGGTTCGGATACGCAGTATTTT.